These 22 T cell receptor beta chains originate from one sample sequenced in a study of cytomegalovirus exposure and HLA in healthy donors. Profiling relied on immunoSEQ multiplex PCR, and the TCRdb table lists in-frame clones only, not all of them. The sample consists of 260,000 or so clones, 70% to 90% of them appearing once. The sample taken for sequencing was PBMCs. These receptors were collected from a young woman in good health and CMV-seronegative.

The CDR3 sequence is CASSERGVYEQYF. The CDR3 DNA is TGTGCCAGCAGTGAACGGGGGGTTTACGAGCAGTACTTC. This chain joins TRBV6-1 and TRBJ2-7, with 7 bases that match TRBD2. Germline V gene sequence: CDR1 MNHNS, CDR2 SASEGT. With 2 bases clipped from V and 4 bases from J, the junction kept 2 bases outside the gene matches. The CDR3 spans 13 residues.

V and J are TRBV10-3 and TRBJ2-7; the D is unclear. The ends were cut back, 6 bases at V and 2 bases at J, with 8 bases in the middle. The CDR3 totals 12 residues. Germline values: CDR1 ENHRY, CDR2 SYGVKD. CDR3 amino acids: CAIRGRTYEQYF. Written as DNA, the CDR3 is TGTGCCATCAGGGGCCGCACCTACGAGCAGTACTTC.

The J gene is TRBJ2-7, the V gene TRBV15; D remains ambiguous. V was shortened by 0 bases and J by 5 bases, with 5 bases between the two germline ends. The CDR3 has 12 residues. Germline V gene data show CDR1 as LNHNV and CDR2 as YYDKDF (reference sequence). The CDR3: CATSREGNEQYF. CDR3 DNA sequence: TGTGCCACCAGCAGAGAGGGCAACGAGCAGTACTTC.

This clone came up once. The chain combines TRBV27 with TRBJ1-1; a weak D match, TRBD1 (5 bases). Germline lookup yields CDR1 MNHEY and CDR2 SMNVEV (reference sequence). V was cut by 4 bases and J by 1 base, with 19 bases left in between. The CDR3 runs to 17 residues. DNA of the CDR3: TGTGCCAGCAGTTCAGGGTCCCAGGGTATGGCGAACACTGAAGCTTTCTTT. Translation gives CASSSGSQGMANTEAFF.

This chain links TRBV28 with TRBJ1-1; a weak D match, TRBD1 (6 bases). The V and J ends lost 7 bases and 2 bases respectively, with 14 bases between them. Looked up from germline, CDR1 is MDHEN and CDR2 is SYDVKM. The CDR3 runs 14 residues. Written as DNA, the CDR3 is TGTGCCAGCACCTTGATCAGGGGCAACACTGAAGCTTTCTTT. This sequence encodes CASTLIRGNTEAFF.

The rearrangement uses TRBV28 and TRBJ2-7; the D gene is possibly TRBD1 (6 bases). Germline V gives CDR1 MDHEN, CDR2 SYDVKM. V was trimmed by 5 bases and J by 3 bases, leaving 14 bases between them. This CDR3 is 14 amino acids long. CDR3 sequence: CASSASGASYEQYF. In nucleotides, the CDR3 is TGTGCCAGCAGTGCCTCAGGGGCTAGCTACGAGCAGTACTTC.

The chain combines TRBV27 with TRBJ2-7, with TRBD2 matching over 12 bases. V dropped 6 bases and J dropped 0; count of bases not matched to a gene: 3. The germline V gene has CDR1 MNHEY and CDR2 SMNVEV (reference sequence). The CDR3 has 15 residues. In DNA form, the CDR3 reads TGTGCCAGCAGCCGACTAGCGGGAGTCTCCTACGAGCAGTACTTC. This gives the protein CASSRLAGVSYEQYF.

This chain uses TRBV7-8 with TRBJ2-2; D remains ambiguous. This CDR3 has 17 residues. CDR1 SGHVS and CDR2 FQNEAQ come from the germline V gene. V lost 2 bases, J lost 0 bases, and 13 bases lay in between. CDR3 in amino acids: CASSLILTDTNTGELFF. Here the CDR3 DNA reads TGTGCCAGCAGCTTAATTTTGACCGACACGAACACCGGGGAGCTGTTTTTT.

This clone occurred a few times. The chain couples TRBV11-2 to TRBJ2-7, with a possible D match to TRBD2 (6 bases). The CDR3 consists of 14 residues. V shed 5 bases and J shed 2 bases, with 13 bases lying between them. Germline V CDR1 and CDR2: SGHAT, FQNNGV. In nucleotides, the CDR3 is TGTGCCAGCAGCGTTAGCGGAGGGGCCTACGAGCAGTACTTC. Amino acids: CASSVSGGAYEQYF.

V usage is TRBV28 and J usage is TRBJ2-2, with D possibly matching TRBD1 (6 bases). Germline CDR1 MDHEN, CDR2 SYDVKM. The CDR3 has 13 amino acids. The V end was cut by 11 bases, the J end by 5 bases, with 15 bases between. CDR3 nucleotide sequence: TGTGCCTCTATAACAGGGTTTACCGGGGAGCTGTTTTTT. Translated: CASITGFTGELFF.

On this clone: The sample contains more than one DNA sequence encoding this CDR3. The V call is TRBV30, the J call TRBJ2-5, with TRBD2 matching 11 bases. J was trimmed by 5 bases and V by 0 bases; bases with no gene match: 2. The CDR3 contains 14 residues. CDR1 is GTSNPN, CDR2 SVGIG, per germline (reference sequence). The CDR3 DNA reads as TGTGCCTGGAGTGTGTTAGCGGGAGGGGAGACCCAGTACTTC. Encoded protein: CAWSVLAGGETQYF.

The rearrangement joins TRBV6-6 to TRBJ1-4; D is undetermined. Germline CDR1 reads MNHNY; CDR2 reads SVGAGI (reference sequence). There are 15 residues in the CDR3. Trimming took off 0 bases at V and 5 bases at J, with 10 bases between the two ends. In DNA form, the CDR3 reads TGTGCCAGCAGTTACTCGAATAGAAACAATGAAAAACTGTTTTTT. Protein: CASSYSNRNNEKLFF.

This chain uses TRBV7-8 with TRBJ2-1; 15 bases are shared with TRBD2. The V gene's germline CDR1 is SGHVS and CDR2 FQNEAQ. The CDR3 covers 16 residues. The junction had 5 bases not matched to a gene; V was cut back by 4 bases and J by 7 bases. The CDR3 loop is CASSSPGTSGRNEQFF. As DNA, the CDR3 is TGTGCCAGCAGCTCGCCTGGGACTAGCGGGAGGAATGAGCAGTTCTTC.

The V gene is TRBV7-6, the J gene TRBJ2-5; 7 nucleotides line up with TRBD1. The germline CDR1 and CDR2 sequences are SGHVS and FNYEAQ. Trimming at V came to 1 base and at J to 2 bases, leaving 4 bases not matched to a gene. There are 15 residues in the CDR3. The DNA of the CDR3 is TGTGCCAGCAGCTTAGGGACAGGCAGGCAAGAGACCCAGTACTTC. It is translated as CASSLGTGRQETQYF.

The J gene is TRBJ1-2, the V gene TRBV2; D may be TRBD1 (6 bases). The V end was cut by 2 bases, the J end by 7 bases, with 17 bases between. CDR3 length equals 15 residues. Germline assignment: CDR1 SNHLY and CDR2 FYNNEI. CDR3 sequence: CASSEWEGGLVGYTF. The CDR3 DNA reads TGTGCCAGCAGTGAATGGGAGGGGGGGCTCGTTGGCTACACCTTC.

The chain joins TRBV5-1 to TRBJ1-3; D is unresolved. Germline V lookup: CDR1 SGHRS, CDR2 YFSETQ. The V end was cut by 0 bases, the J end by 0 bases, with 10 bases between. This CDR3 has 16 residues. The DNA for the CDR3 is TGCGCCAGCAGCTTGGATGGGCCGCTCTCTGGAAACACCATATATTTT. It codes for CASSLDGPLSGNTIYF. The whole variable domain, filled in from reference TRBV5-1 and TRBJ1-3, reads KAGVTQTPRYLIKTRGQQVTLSCSPISGHRSVSWYQQTPGQGLQFLFEYFSETQRNKGNFPGRFSGRQFSNSRSEMNVSTLELGDSALYLCASSLDGPLSGNTIYFGEGSWLTVV.

DNA for the CDR3: TGTGCCAGCGGAGGGAATGACTGGGGAGCCTACAATGAGCAGTTCTTC. Protein product: CASGGNDWGAYNEQFF. The rearrangement joins TRBV27 to TRBJ2-1, with D possibly matching TRBD2 (6 bases). Trimming removed 8 bases from V and 2 bases from J, with 19 bases in between. Germline V CDR1 and CDR2: MNHEY, SMNVEV (reference sequence). The CDR3 has 16 residues.

The chain recombines TRBV11-2 with TRBJ2-7; 7 bases are shared with TRBD1. J was trimmed by 7 bases and V by 3 bases; bases with no gene match: 12. CDR3 length: 15 residues. Germline lookup yields CDR1 SGHAT and CDR2 FQNNGV. The CDR3 DNA reads TGTGCCAGCAGCTTCTTGACAGGGTCTAGACGAGAGCAGTACTTC. Residues: CASSFLTGSRREQYF.

The V call is TRBV7-3, the J call TRBJ1-6; 8 bases agree with TRBD1. Unmatched junction bases numbered 5, after V lost 3 bases and J lost 7 bases. The CDR3 runs 15 residues. CDR1 and CDR2 (germline): SGHTA, FQGTGA. In DNA, the CDR3 is TGTGCCAGCAGCTTGACAGGGGTTGGGAATTCACCCCTCCACTTT. It codes for CASSLTGVGNSPLHF.

This sequence joins TRBV11-1 and TRBJ2-1; 14 nucleotides align to TRBD2. Germline V CDR1 and CDR2: SGHAT, FQDESV (reference sequence). V lost 5 bases and J lost 8; bases outside the gene matches: 5. The CDR3 length is 15 residues. The CDR3 is CASSPGTSGSDEQFF. In nucleotides, the CDR3 is TGTGCCAGCAGCCCCGGGACTAGCGGGAGTGATGAGCAGTTCTTC. Together with reference TRBV11-1 and TRBJ2-1, the CDR3 gives the full variable domain: EAEVAQSPRYKITEKSQAVAFWCDPISGHATLYWYRQILGQGPELLVQFQDESVVDDSQLPKDRFSAERLKGVDSTLKIQPAELGDSAMYLCASSPGTSGSDEQFFGPGTRLTVL.

The gene calls are TRBV5-1 and TRBJ2-2, with 9 positions matching TRBD2. Looked up from germline, CDR1 is SGHRS and CDR2 is YFSETQ. After removal of 3 bases from V and 4 bases from J, the junction contained 4 bases not matched to a gene. CDR3 length: 15 amino acids. The CDR3 DNA reads as TGCGCCAGCAGCTCGGGACTAGCCCTCACCGGGGAGCTGTTTTTT. Residues: CASSSGLALTGELFF. The full variable domain, rest sourced from reference TRBV5-1 and TRBJ2-2, is KAGVTQTPRYLIKTRGQQVTLSCSPISGHRSVSWYQQTPGQGLQFLFEYFSETQRNKGNFPGRFSGRQFSNSRSEMNVSTLELGDSALYLCASSSGLALTGELFFGEGSRLTVL.

V and J are TRBV29-1 and TRBJ2-1; D is possibly TRBD2 (6 bases). V was shortened by 3 bases and J by 6 bases, with 24 bases between the two germline ends. Germline V lookup: CDR1 SQVTM, CDR2 ANQGSEA. The length of the CDR3 is 17 residues. CDR3: CSVDPALGYGGLNEQFF. CDR3 nucleotide sequence: TGCAGCGTTGACCCGGCCCTCGGGTACGGGGGACTCAATGAGCAGTTCTTC.